The 29 T cell receptor beta chains presented below share a single source sample, sequenced in a study of spatial heterogeneity in lung cancer. In TCRdb, the 5' RACE reads were re-called with MiXCR into one record per CDR3 protein. The table shows approximately 40,000 distinct CDR3 sequences, with about 5% occurring only once. The time point: sample taken at primary tumor resection. The sequencing here drew on PBMCs, taken at surgery. These receptors originate from a female donor with early-stage non-small cell lung cancer.

This clonotype was observed at least ten times. This chain links TRBV15 with TRBJ1-5, with 11 nucleotides matching TRBD1. With V trimmed by 4 bases and J by 1 base, 9 bases remained unmatched. This CDR3 contains 18 residues. Germline-derived CDR1 and CDR2 are LNHNV and YYDKDF (reference sequence). The CDR3 nucleotides are TGTGCCACCAGCAACATAGGGACAGGGGGAACGAGCAATCAGCCCCAGCATTTT. Its protein is CATSNIGTGGTSNQPQHF.

There are many counts of this clonotype. The CDR3 DNA follows: TGTGCCAGCAGCTTTCGGGGGCTCGGGGAGACCCAGTACTTC. This encodes CASSFRGLGETQYF. The genes are TRBV13 and TRBJ2-5; D may be TRBD1 or TRBD2 (6 bases each). In germline, CDR1 is PRHDT, CDR2 FYEKMQ (reference sequence). The CDR3 length is 14 residues. V was trimmed by 3 bases and J by 5 bases, leaving 13 bases between them.

The chain combines TRBV7-2 with TRBJ2-1; 8 positions agree with TRBD2. This CDR3 is built from 15 residues. The trim removed 3 bases at V and 4 bases at J, leaving 5 bases unmatched. Germline CDR1 reads SGHTA; CDR2 reads FQGNSA. The CDR3 is CASSFRSGDYNEQFF. CDR3 bases: TGTGCCAGCAGCTTTCGTAGCGGGGATTACAATGAGCAGTTCTTC.

This clonotype was found many times. The CDR3 sequence: CASRSPGTGNEKLFF. CDR3 DNA sequence: TGTGCCAGCAGAAGCCCCGGGACAGGGAATGAAAAACTGTTTTTT. The rearrangement links TRBV6-5 to TRBJ1-4, with 9 bases lining up with TRBD1. From germline, CDR1 is MNHEY and CDR2 SVGAGI. The CDR3 is made up of 15 amino acids. J was trimmed by 5 bases and V by 6 bases; bases with no gene match: 7.

This clonotype occurred many times. The rearrangement links TRBV7-3 to TRBJ2-3; D unclear. V lost 4 bases and J lost 0, with 11 bases in between. This CDR3 region has 15 residues. Germline CDR1 SGHTA, CDR2 FQGTGA. As DNA, the CDR3 is TGTGCCAGCAGCTCTTCGTGGGCTAGCACAGATACGCAGTATTTT. Amino acid sequence: CASSSSWASTDTQYF.

This clonotype was counted many times. V usage is TRBV5-1 and J usage is TRBJ2-2, with D perhaps matching TRBD1 or TRBD2 (5 bases each). Looked up from germline, CDR1 is SGHRS and CDR2 is YFSETQ. The CDR3 is made up of 13 amino acids. V gave up 5 bases and J gave up 8 bases, with 13 bases separating them. CDR3 coding DNA: TGCGCCAGCAGGGACGAGGGGCCGGGGGAGCTGTTTTTT. Amino acids: CASRDEGPGELFF.

This clonotype was counted at least ten times. The chain links TRBV9 to TRBJ1-5; maybe TRBD1 (5 bases). In germline, CDR1 is SGDLS, CDR2 YYNGEE. V lost 0 bases, J lost 0 bases, and 7 bases lay in between. The CDR3 extends over 15 amino acids. The CDR3 spells CASSVGGVSNQPQHF. In nucleotides, the CDR3 is TGTGCCAGCAGCGTAGGAGGGGTTAGCAATCAGCCCCAGCATTTT. Based on the CDR3 plus reference TRBV9 and TRBJ1-5, the full variable domain is DSGVTQTPKHLITATGQRVTLRCSPRSGDLSVYWYQQSLDQGLQFLIQYYNGEERAKGNILERFSAQQFPDLHSELNLSSLELGDSALYFCASSVGGVSNQPQHFGDGTRLSIL.

This clonotype was seen ten or more times. This rearrangement joins TRBV7-2 to TRBJ2-7; D remains ambiguous. The germline V and J ends were trimmed by 0 bases and 6 bases, with 6 bases remaining between them. In germline, CDR1 is SGHTA, CDR2 FQGNSA. This CDR3 has 12 amino acids. The CDR3 here is CASSLAAVEQYF. The CDR3 bases are TGTGCCAGCAGCTTAGCAGCAGTCGAGCAGTACTTC.

This clonotype was detected many times. The rearrangement joins TRBV7-9 to TRBJ2-3; tentatively, D is TRBD2 (7 bases). The germline gives CDR1 SEHNR, CDR2 FQNEAQ (reference sequence). This CDR3 is 15 amino acids long. The ends were cut back, 7 bases at V and 6 bases at J, with 20 bases in the middle. CDR3 sequence: CASTPSGGPADTQYF. The CDR3 nucleotides read TGTGCCAGCACCCCCTCGGGGGGCCCCGCCGATACGCAGTATTTT.

This clonotype was counted many times. The chain uses TRBV24-1 and TRBJ2-3; possibly TRBD1 for D (6 bases). CDR3 length: 22 residues. Trimming left V 4 bases short and J 0 bases short, with 31 bases between. Germline V gene data show CDR1 as KGHDR and CDR2 as SFDVKD. CDR3 residues: CATSDPIKTPPRQDTSTDTQYF. CDR3 nucleotide sequence: TGTGCCACCAGTGACCCAATCAAAACTCCCCCCAGACAGGATACTAGCACAGATACGCAGTATTTT.

The sample holds many counts of this clonotype. This sequence joins TRBV9 and TRBJ1-1, with a tentative D call TRBD1 (6 bases). Per germline, CDR1 SGDLS and CDR2 YYNGEE. The CDR3 totals 14 residues. With 0 bases removed from V and 9 bases from J, the gap between germline ends came to 15 bases. The chain's CDR3 is CASSVEEGGSKAFF. The CDR3 DNA sequence: TGTGCCAGCAGCGTAGAGGAGGGGGGGTCCAAAGCTTTCTTT.

This clonotype was seen repeatedly, ten times or more. V is TRBV5-1 and J is TRBJ2-7; no clear D gene. V was cut by 1 base and J by 1 base, with 9 bases left in between. CDR3 length equals 14 residues. CDR1 is SGHRS, CDR2 YFSETQ, per germline. In nucleotides, the CDR3 is TGCGCCAGCAGCTTGTCGGCGGATTCCTACGAGCAGTACTTC. Protein sequence: CASSLSADSYEQYF.

At least ten counts were recorded for this clonotype. The J gene is TRBJ1-5, the V gene TRBV29-1; 8 bases fit TRBD1. The length of the CDR3 is 13 residues. V shed 7 bases and J 2 bases; nucleotides not matched to a gene: 4. Germline assignment: CDR1 SQVTM and CDR2 ANQGSEA. As DNA, the CDR3 is TGCAGCGCCCAGACAGGGGGCAATCAGCCCCAGCATTTT. Its translation: CSAQTGGNQPQHF.

This clonotype was detected many times. The genes are TRBV12-3 or TRBV12-4 and TRBJ1-1; 8 nucleotides match TRBD1. The CDR3 sequence is 14 residues long. V lost 8 bases, J lost 7 bases, and 12 bases stayed unmatched. CDR3 coding DNA: TGTGCCAGCGCCTTAACAGGGGGATCAGGTGAAGCTTTCTTT. It yields the protein CASALTGGSGEAFF.

This clonotype was counted a few times. The J gene is TRBJ2-1, the V gene TRBV5-1; the D gene is possibly TRBD2 (6 bases). CDR3 size: 14 residues. CDR1 SGHRS and CDR2 YFSETQ come from the germline V gene. V dropped 4 bases and J dropped 8 bases, with 16 bases sitting between them. The CDR3, as DNA: TGCGCCAGCAGCCCCGGGGGTCATATCCATGAGCAGTTCTTC. This sequence encodes CASSPGGHIHEQFF.

CDR3 amino acids: CASSLEMGGQTEAFF. The CDR3 DNA reads as TGCGCCAGCAGCTTGGAAATGGGAGGACAGACAGAAGCTTTCTTT. The gene calls are TRBV5-1 and TRBJ1-1, with a tentative D call TRBD1 (6 bases). The V gene lost 0 bases and the J gene lost 8 bases, with 17 bases spanning the gap. The CDR3 consists of 15 residues. Germline CDR1 and CDR2: SGHRS and YFSETQ.

This chain joins TRBV7-8 and TRBJ1-5; D is uncertain. The CDR3 totals 14 residues. The V end was cut by 3 bases, the J end by 6 bases, with 12 bases between. The V gene's germline CDR1 is SGHVS and CDR2 FQNEAQ. The CDR3 protein is CASSLRGPAQPQHF. CDR3 in DNA: TGTGCCAGCAGCTTGAGAGGACCCGCTCAGCCCCAGCATTTT.

The sample holds many counts of this clonotype. The chain couples TRBV5-6 to TRBJ2-5; D perhaps matches TRBD1 (5 bases). Per the germline V gene, CDR1 is SGHDT and CDR2 is YYEEEE. The V and J ends lost 0 bases and 2 bases respectively, with 11 bases between them. CDR3 length equals 15 residues. The CDR3 bases are TGTGCCAGCAGCTTGGCAGGGATAGGTCAAGAGACCCAGTACTTC. This translates into CASSLAGIGQETQYF.

This clonotype is medium-sized in the sample. The CDR3 DNA reads TGTGCCAGCAGTCAGGGACTAGCGGGGGGCTCTGGCTACGAGCAGTACTTC. This translates into CASSQGLAGGSGYEQYF. The chain carries TRBV28 and TRBJ2-7, with 15 bases lining up with TRBD2. CDR3 length equals 17 residues. Per germline, CDR1 MDHEN and CDR2 SYDVKM. J was trimmed by 3 bases and V by 5 bases; bases with no gene match: 8.

In its sample, this clonotype was seen a few times. The genes are TRBV19 and TRBJ2-2, with D perhaps TRBD2 (6 bases). V lost 5 bases to trimming and J lost 5 bases, with 12 bases between them. Germline V gene sequence: CDR1 LNHDA, CDR2 SQIVND (reference sequence). The CDR3 covers 14 residues. DNA of the CDR3: TGTGCCAGTAGTGACGGGGGAAAAACCGGGGAGCTGTTTTTT. Translated: CASSDGGKTGELFF.

This clonotype was seen at least ten times. The rearrangement uses TRBV3-1 and TRBJ2-7; D remains ambiguous. Between the trimmed V and J ends, which lost 5 bases and 7 bases, there was a span of 12 bases. The V gene's germline CDR1 is LGHDT and CDR2 YNNKEL (reference sequence). This CDR3 spans 12 amino acids. The CDR3 nucleotides read TGTGCCAGCAGCTGGATGAATGGGGAGCAGTACTTC. Translating gives CASSWMNGEQYF.

This clonotype was counted many times. V usage is TRBV5-4 and J usage is TRBJ2-7; D remains ambiguous. CDR1 and CDR2 from the germline V gene are SGHNT and YYREEE (reference sequence). V shed 1 base and J shed 6 bases, with 11 bases lying between them. The CDR3 sequence is 13 residues long. The DNA of the CDR3 is TGTGCCAGCAGCTTGAGTCCCCTTCCCGAGCAGTACTTC. It specifies CASSLSPLPEQYF.

This clonotype was detected only a few times. The gene calls are TRBV6-5 and TRBJ2-5, with 8 bases matching TRBD2. J gave up 5 bases and V 4 bases, and 12 bases lay outside the gene matches. The CDR3 sequence is 16 residues long. Germline values: CDR1 MNHEY, CDR2 SVGAGI. In nucleotides, the CDR3 is TGTGCCAGCAGTTCCGAAGTCGGGGGGGCCGGGGAGACCCAGTACTTC. Its translation is CASSSEVGGAGETQYF.

Only a few counts were recorded for this clonotype. This sequence joins TRBV5-4 and TRBJ2-3; 8 nucleotides agree with TRBD2. The CDR3 is made up of 15 amino acids. After removal of 6 bases from V and 0 bases from J, the junction contained 6 bases not matched to a gene. Germline-derived CDR1 and CDR2 are SGHNT and YYREEE (reference sequence). The CDR3 coding sequence is TGTGCCAGCACTCGCGGGGGGTCTAGCACAGATACGCAGTATTTT. Its translation: CASTRGGSSTDTQYF.

This clonotype has a count of ten or more. The CDR3 DNA follows: TGTGCCAGCAGCTTAGAGGTCAGCAGCACAGATACGCAGTATTTT. Amino acids: CASSLEVSSTDTQYF. The rearrangement joins TRBV7-8 to TRBJ2-3; no reliable D call. Trimming pared 1 base from V and 0 bases from J, leaving 8 bases between. Germline V gives CDR1 SGHVS, CDR2 FQNEAQ. This CDR3 contains 15 residues.

A note on this clonotype: The junction does not match germline at one end; this may be a read error. V gene TRBV6-2 or TRBV6-3 combines with J gene TRBJ1-5; D gene unclear. Germline CDR1 MNHEY, CDR2 SVGEGT. The CDR3 totals 10 residues. The CDR3: CASSKQPQHF. The CDR3 DNA reads as TGTGCCAGCAGCAAACAGCCCCAGCATTTT.

This clonotype was detected many times. The chain employs TRBV12-3 or TRBV12-4 and TRBJ2-4; D unclear. The CDR3 is 16 residues long. V was cut by 6 bases and J by 0 bases, with 15 bases left in between. CDR3 in amino acids: CASSPGRRLAKNIQYF. In DNA form, the CDR3 reads TGTGCCAGCAGCCCCGGACGGCGATTAGCCAAAAACATTCAGTACTTC.

This clonotype was seen ten or more times. J is TRBJ1-4 and V is TRBV3-1; a weak D match, TRBD1 (6 bases). This CDR3 contains 14 residues. Germline CDR1 is LGHDT and CDR2 is YNNKEL (reference sequence). V gave up 1 base and J gave up 10 bases, with 13 bases separating them. CDR3 nucleotides: TGTGCCAGCAGCCAAGGGACGACAGGCGGAAAACTGTTTTTT. This sequence encodes CASSQGTTGGKLFF.

This clonotype has just a few counts. The V and J genes are TRBV5-1 and TRBJ2-2; D not certain. Trimming stripped 0 bases from V and 2 bases from J, with 8 bases between. CDR1 is SGHRS and CDR2 is YFSETQ in the germline V gene. The length of the CDR3 is 15 residues. CDR3 loop: CASSLAGPNTGELFF. The CDR3 nucleotides are TGCGCCAGCAGCTTGGCCGGACCTAACACCGGGGAGCTGTTTTTT. The variable domain in full, completed from reference TRBV5-1 and TRBJ2-2, reads KAGVTQTPRYLIKTRGQQVTLSCSPISGHRSVSWYQQTPGQGLQFLFEYFSETQRNKGNFPGRFSGRQFSNSRSEMNVSTLELGDSALYLCASSLAGPNTGELFFGEGSRLTVL.